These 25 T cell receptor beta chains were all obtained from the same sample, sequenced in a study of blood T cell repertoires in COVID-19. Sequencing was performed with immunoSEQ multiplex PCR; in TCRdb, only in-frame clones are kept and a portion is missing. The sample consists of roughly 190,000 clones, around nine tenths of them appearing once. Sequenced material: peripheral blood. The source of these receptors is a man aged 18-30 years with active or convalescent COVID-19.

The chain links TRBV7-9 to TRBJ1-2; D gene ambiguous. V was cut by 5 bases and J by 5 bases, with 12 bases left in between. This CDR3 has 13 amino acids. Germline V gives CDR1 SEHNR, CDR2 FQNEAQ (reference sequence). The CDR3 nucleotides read TGTGCCAGCAGCCAGAACAGCCTATATGGCTACACCTTC. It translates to CASSQNSLYGYTF.

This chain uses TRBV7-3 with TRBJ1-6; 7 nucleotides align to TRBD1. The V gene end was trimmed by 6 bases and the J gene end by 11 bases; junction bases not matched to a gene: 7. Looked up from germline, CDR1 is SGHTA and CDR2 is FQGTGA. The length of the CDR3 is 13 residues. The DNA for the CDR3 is TGTGCCAGCAGTCAGACAGGGTTGACACCCCTCCACTTT. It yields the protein CASSQTGLTPLHF.

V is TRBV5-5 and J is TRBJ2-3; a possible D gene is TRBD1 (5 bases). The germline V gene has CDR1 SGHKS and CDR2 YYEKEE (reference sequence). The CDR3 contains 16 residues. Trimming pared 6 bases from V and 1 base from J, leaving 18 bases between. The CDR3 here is CASTPARLGGTDTQYF. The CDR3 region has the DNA TGTGCCAGCACCCCGGCGAGGCTAGGGGGCACAGATACGCAGTATTTT. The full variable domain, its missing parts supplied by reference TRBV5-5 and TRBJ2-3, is DAGVTQSPTHLIKTRGQQVTLRCSPISGHKSVSWYQQVLGQGPQFIFQYYEKEERGRGNFPDRFSARQFPNYSSELNVNALLLGDSALYLCASTPARLGGTDTQYFGPGTRLTVL.

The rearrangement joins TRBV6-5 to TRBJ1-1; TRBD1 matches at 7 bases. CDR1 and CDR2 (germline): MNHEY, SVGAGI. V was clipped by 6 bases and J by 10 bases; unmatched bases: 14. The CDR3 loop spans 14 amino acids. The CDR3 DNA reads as TGTGCCAGCAGACCCGGACCAACCGCAGGGGGAGCTTTCTTT. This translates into CASRPGPTAGGAFF.

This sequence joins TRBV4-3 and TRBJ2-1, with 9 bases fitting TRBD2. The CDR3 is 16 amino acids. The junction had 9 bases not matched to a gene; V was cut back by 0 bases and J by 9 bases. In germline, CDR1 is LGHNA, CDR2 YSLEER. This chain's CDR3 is CASSQDYAGGYGEQFF. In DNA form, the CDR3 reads TGCGCCAGCAGCCAAGACTATGCGGGGGGGTACGGTGAGCAGTTCTTC.

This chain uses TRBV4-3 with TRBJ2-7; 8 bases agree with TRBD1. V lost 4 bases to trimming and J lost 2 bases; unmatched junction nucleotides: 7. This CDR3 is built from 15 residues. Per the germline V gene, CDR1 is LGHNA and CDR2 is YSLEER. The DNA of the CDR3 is TGCGCCAGCAGCCCGAGGACAGGGTCCCCCTACGAGCAGTACTTC. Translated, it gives CASSPRTGSPYEQYF.

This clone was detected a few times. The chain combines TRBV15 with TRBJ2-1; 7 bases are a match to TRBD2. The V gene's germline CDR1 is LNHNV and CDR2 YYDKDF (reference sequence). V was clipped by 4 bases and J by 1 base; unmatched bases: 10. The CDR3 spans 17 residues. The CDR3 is CATSTLREGISYNEQFF. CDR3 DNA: TGTGCCACCAGCACACTCAGGGAGGGGATATCCTACAATGAGCAGTTCTTC.

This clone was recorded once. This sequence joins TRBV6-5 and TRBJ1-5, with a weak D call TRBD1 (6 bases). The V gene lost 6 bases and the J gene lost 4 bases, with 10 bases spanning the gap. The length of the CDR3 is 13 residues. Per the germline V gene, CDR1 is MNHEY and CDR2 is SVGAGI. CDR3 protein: CASSQDRNQPQHF. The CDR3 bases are TGTGCCAGCAGCCAGGACAGAAATCAGCCCCAGCATTTT.

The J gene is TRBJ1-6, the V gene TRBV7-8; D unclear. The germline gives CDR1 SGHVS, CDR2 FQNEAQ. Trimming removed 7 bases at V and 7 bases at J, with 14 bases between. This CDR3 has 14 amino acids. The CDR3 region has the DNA TGTGCCAGCACCTTGGGCTCGGAAAATTCACCCCTCCACTTT. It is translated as CASTLGSENSPLHF.

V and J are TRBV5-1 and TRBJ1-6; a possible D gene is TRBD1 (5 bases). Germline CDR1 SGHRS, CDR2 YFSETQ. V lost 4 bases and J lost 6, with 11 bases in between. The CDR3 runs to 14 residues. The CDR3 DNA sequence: TGCGCCAGCAGCCCCGACAGACCTAATTCACCCCTCCACTTT. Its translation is CASSPDRPNSPLHF.

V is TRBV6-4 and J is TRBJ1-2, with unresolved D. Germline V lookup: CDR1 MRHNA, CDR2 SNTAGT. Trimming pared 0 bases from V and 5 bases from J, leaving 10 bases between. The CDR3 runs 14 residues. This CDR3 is CASSDSPGGYGYTF. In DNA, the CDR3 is TGTGCCAGCAGTGACTCGCCAGGAGGGTATGGCTACACCTTC.

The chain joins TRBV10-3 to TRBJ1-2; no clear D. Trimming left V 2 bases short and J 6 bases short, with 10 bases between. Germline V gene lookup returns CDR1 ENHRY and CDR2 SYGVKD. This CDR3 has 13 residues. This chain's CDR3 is CAISERGYDGYTF. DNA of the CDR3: TGTGCCATCAGTGAGCGGGGATATGATGGCTACACCTTC.

This CDR3 is CASSLALGSNTEAFF. Here the CDR3 DNA reads TGTGCCAGCAGCTTGGCCCTGGGCAGCAACACTGAAGCTTTCTTT. The V and J genes are TRBV5-4 and TRBJ1-1; D ambiguous. Trimming took 0 bases from V and 2 from J, leaving 11 bases between them. The CDR3 runs 15 residues. Germline CDR1 reads SGHNT; CDR2 reads YYREEE (reference sequence).

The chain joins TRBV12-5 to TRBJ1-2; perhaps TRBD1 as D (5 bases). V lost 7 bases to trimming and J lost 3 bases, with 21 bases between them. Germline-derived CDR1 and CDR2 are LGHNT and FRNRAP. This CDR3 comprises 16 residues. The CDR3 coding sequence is TGTGCTAGTGCTCCCGCCGGGGGTGGCAGGGACTATGGCTACACCTTC. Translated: CASAPAGGGRDYGYTF.

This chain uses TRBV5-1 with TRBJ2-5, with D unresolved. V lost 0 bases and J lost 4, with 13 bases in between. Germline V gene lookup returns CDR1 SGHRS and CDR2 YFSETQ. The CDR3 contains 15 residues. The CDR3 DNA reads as TGCGCCAGCAGCTTGGATCCAGTAACGGGAGAGACCCAGTACTTC. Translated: CASSLDPVTGETQYF.

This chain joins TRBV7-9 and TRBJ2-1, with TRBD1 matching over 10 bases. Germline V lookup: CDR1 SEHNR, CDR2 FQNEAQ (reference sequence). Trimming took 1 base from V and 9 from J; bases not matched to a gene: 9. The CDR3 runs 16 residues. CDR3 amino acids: CASSLGLTGGYGEQFF. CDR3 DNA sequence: TGTGCCAGCAGCTTAGGACTGACAGGGGGCTACGGTGAGCAGTTCTTC.

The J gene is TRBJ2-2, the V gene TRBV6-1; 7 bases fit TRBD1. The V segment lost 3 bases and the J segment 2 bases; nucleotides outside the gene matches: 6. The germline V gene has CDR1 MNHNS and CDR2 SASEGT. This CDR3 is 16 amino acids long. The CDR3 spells CASSEEGGPNTGELFF. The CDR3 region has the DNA TGTGCCAGCAGTGAGGAAGGGGGCCCTAACACCGGGGAGCTGTTTTTT.

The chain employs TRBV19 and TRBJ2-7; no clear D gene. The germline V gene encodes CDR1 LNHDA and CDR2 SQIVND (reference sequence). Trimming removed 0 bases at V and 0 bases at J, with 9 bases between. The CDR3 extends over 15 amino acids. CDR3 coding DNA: TGTGCCAGTAGTATAGATCACAGTTCCTCCTACGAGCAGTACGTC. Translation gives CASSIDHSSSYEQYV.

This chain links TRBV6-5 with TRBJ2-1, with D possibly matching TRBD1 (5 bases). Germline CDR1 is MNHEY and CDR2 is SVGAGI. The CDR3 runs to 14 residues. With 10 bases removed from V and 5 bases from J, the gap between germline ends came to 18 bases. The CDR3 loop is CATSGSLGDNEQFF. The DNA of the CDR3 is TGTGCCACGTCGGGCAGCCTAGGGGACAATGAGCAGTTCTTC.

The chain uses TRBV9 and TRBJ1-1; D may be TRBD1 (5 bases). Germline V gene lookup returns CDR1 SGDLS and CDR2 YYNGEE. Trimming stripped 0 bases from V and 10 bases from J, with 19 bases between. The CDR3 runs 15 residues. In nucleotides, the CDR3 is TGTGCCAGCAGCGTAGATGCCAGGGAGGGGCTCCGAGCTTTCTTT. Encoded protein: CASSVDAREGLRAFF.

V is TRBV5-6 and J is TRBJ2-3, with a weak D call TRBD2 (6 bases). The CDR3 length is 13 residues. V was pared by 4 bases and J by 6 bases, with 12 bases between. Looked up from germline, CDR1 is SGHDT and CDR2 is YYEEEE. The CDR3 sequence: CASSPWGVDTQYF. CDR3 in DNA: TGTGCCAGCAGCCCATGGGGGGTGGATACGCAGTATTTT.

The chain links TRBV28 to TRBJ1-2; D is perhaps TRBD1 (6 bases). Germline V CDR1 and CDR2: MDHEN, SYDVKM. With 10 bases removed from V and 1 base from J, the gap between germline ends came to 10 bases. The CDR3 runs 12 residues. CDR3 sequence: CAIRDINYGYTF. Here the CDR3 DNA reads TGTGCCATTAGGGACATTAACTATGGCTACACCTTC.

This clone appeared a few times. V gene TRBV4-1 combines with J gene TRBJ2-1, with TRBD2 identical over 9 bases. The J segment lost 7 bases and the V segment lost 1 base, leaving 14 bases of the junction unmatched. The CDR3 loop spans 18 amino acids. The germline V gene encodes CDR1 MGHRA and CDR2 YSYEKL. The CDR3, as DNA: TGCGCCAGCAGCCAAGTCGGCGGGAGGGCCCCGGTTGGGAATGAGCAGTTCTTC. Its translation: CASSQVGGRAPVGNEQFF.

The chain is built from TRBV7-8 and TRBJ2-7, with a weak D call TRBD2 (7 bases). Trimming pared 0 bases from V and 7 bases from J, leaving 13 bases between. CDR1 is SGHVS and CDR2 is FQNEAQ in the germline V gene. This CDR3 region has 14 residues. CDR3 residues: CASSLAGGPWEQYV. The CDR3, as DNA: TGTGCCAGCAGCTTAGCGGGGGGGCCGTGGGAGCAGTACGTC.

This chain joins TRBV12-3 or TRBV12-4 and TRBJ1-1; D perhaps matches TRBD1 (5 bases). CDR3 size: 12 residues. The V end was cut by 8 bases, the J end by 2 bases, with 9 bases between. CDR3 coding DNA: TGTGCCAGCCGGGGGAGAAACACTGAAGCTTTCTTT. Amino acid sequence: CASRGRNTEAFF.